This TCR beta chain is drawn from a study of cytomegalovirus exposure and HLA in healthy donors. Primers: 60 Vbeta forward and 13 Jbeta reverse. Some clones are missing from TCRdb's copy, which holds only in-frame ones; the method was immunoSEQ multiplex PCR. This sample carries 130,000 to 150,000 clones, roughly 80% of them seen once, and the ten largest clones take under 4.5%. Points from the study as a whole: The study found most TCR sequences rare, yet found some public TCRs in many donors.

The V gene's germline CDR1 is SGHAT and CDR2 FQNNGV. CDR3 size: 13 residues. The V segment lost 6 bases and the J segment 10 bases; nucleotides outside the gene matches: 8. About this clone itself: The antigen remains undetermined.

Specimen: PBMCs. This chain uses TRBV11-2 with TRBJ1-4; 7 bases agree with TRBD1. The clonotype originates from a man aged 35-49 years in good health and CMV-seropositive. CDR3 in DNA: TGTGCCAGCAGGCGACAGGGCGTTGGAAAACTGTTTTTT. Its translation is CASRRQGVGKLFF.